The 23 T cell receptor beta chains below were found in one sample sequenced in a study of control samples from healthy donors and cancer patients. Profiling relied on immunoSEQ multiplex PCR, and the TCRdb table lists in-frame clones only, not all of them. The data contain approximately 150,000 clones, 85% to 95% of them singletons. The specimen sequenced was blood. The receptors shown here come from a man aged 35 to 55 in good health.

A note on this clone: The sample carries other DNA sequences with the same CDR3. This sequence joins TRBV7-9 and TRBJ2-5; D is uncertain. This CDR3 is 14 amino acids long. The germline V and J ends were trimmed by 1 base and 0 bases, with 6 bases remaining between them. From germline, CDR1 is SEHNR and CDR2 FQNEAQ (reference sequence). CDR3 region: CASSLGQDQETQYF. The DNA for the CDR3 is TGTGCCAGCAGCTTAGGGCAGGACCAAGAGACCCAGTACTTC. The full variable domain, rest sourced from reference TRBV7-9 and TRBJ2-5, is DTGVSQNPRHKITKRGQNVTFRCDPISEHNRLYWYRQTLGQGPEFLTYFQNEAQLEKSRLLSDRFSAERPKGSFSTLEIQRTEQGDSAMYLCASSLGQDQETQYFGPGTRLLVL.

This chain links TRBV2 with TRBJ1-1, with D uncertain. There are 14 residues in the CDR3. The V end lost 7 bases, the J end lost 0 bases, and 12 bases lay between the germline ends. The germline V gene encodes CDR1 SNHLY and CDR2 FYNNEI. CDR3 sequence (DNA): TGTGCCAGCACTGACTTCGGGATGAACACTGAAGCTTTCTTT. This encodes CASTDFGMNTEAFF.

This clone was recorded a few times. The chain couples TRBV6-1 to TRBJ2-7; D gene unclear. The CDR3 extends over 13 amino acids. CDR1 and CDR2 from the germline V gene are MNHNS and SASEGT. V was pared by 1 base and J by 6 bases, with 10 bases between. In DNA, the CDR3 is TGTGCCAGCAGTGAAGGGCCCCATCGCGAGCAGTACTTC. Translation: CASSEGPHREQYF.

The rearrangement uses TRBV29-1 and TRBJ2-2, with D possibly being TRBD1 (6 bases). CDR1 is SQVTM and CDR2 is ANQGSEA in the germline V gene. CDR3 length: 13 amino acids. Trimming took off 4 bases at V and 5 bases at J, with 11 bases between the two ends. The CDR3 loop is CSVGNTGTGELFF. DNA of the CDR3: TGCAGCGTTGGAAACACAGGGACCGGGGAGCTGTTTTTT.

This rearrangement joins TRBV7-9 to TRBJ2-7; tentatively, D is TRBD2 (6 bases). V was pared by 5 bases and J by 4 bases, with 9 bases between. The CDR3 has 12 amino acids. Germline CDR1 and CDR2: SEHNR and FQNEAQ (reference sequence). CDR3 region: CASSLRGYEQYF. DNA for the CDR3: TGTGCCAGCAGCCTCCGGGGGTACGAGCAGTACTTC.

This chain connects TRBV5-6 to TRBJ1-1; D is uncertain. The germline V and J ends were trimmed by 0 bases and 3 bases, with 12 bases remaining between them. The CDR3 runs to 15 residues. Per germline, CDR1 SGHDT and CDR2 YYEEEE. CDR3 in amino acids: CASSLVVGWDTEAFF. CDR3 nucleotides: TGTGCCAGCAGCTTGGTGGTCGGTTGGGACACTGAAGCTTTCTTT.

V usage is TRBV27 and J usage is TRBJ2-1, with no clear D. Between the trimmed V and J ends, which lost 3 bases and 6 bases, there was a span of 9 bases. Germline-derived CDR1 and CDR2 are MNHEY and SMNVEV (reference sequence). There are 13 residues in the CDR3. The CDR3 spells CASSFDRFNEQFF. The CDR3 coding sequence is TGTGCCAGCAGTTTCGATAGATTCAATGAGCAGTTCTTC.

DNA for the CDR3: TGTGCCAGCAGTCCCGTCCCCAGGCGCAATGAGCAGTTCTTC. It is translated as CASSPVPRRNEQFF. J is TRBJ2-1 and V is TRBV7-8; D unresolved. The V end lost 6 bases, the J end lost 6 bases, and 15 bases lay between the germline ends. This CDR3 contains 14 residues. Germline-derived CDR1 and CDR2 are SGHVS and FQNEAQ.

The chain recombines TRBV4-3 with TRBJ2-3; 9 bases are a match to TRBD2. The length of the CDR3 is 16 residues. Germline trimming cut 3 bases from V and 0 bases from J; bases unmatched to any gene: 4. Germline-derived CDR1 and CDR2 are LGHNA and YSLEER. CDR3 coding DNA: TGCGCCAGCAGCCACGCAACTAGCGGGAGCACAGATACGCAGTATTTT. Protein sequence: CASSHATSGSTDTQYF.

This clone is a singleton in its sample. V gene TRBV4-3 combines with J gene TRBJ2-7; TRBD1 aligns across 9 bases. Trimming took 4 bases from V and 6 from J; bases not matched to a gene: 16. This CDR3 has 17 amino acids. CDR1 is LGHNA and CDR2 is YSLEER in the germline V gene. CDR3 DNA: TGCGCCAGCAGCCTGGTACTTCACCGGGACAGGGAATTCGAGCAGTACTTC. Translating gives CASSLVLHRDREFEQYF.

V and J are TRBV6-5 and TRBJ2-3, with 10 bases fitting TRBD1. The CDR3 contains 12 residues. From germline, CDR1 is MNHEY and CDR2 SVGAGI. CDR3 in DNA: TGTGCGACGGGACAGGGGACAGATACGCAGTATTTT. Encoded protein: CATGQGTDTQYF.

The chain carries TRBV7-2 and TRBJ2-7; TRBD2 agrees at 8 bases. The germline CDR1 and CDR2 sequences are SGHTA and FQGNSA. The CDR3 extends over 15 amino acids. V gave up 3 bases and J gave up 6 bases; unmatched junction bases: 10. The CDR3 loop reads CASSLGHGGAIEQYF. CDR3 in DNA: TGTGCCAGCAGCTTGGGACACGGGGGGGCCATCGAGCAGTACTTC.

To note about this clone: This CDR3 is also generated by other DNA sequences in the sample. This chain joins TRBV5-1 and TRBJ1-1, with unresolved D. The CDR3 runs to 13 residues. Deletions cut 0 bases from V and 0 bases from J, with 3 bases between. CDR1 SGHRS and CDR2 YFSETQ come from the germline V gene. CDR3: CASSLGMNTEAFF. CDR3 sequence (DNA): TGCGCCAGCAGCTTGGGAATGAACACTGAAGCTTTCTTT.

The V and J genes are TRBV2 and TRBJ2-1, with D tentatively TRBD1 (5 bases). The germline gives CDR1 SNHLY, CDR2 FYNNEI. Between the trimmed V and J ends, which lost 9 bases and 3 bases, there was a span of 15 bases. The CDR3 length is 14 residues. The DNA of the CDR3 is TGTGCCAGTAAGGACACCACCCTCTACAATGAGCAGTTCTTC. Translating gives CASKDTTLYNEQFF.

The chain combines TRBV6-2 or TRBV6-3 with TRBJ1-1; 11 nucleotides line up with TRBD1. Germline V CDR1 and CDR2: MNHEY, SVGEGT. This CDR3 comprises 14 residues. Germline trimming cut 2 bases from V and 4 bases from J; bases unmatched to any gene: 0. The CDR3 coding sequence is TGTGCCAGCAGTTACGGACAGGGGGCCACTGAAGCTTTCTTT. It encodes CASSYGQGATEAFF.

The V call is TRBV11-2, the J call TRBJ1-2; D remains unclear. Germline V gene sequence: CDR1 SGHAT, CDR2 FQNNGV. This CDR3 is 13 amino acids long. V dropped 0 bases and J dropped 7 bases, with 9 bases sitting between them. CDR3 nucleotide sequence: TGTGCCAGCAGCTTAGACCGACTCTCTGGCTACACCTTC. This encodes CASSLDRLSGYTF.

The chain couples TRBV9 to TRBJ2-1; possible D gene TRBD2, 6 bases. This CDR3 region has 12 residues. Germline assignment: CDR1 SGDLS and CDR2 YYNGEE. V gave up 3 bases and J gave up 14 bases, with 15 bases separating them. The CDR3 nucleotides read TGTGCCAGCAGCGGGGGGGACGGCTTGAAGTTCTTC. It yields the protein CASSGGDGLKFF.

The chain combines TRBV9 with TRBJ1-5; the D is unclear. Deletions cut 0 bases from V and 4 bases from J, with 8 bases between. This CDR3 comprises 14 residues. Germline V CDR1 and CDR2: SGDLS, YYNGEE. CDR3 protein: CASSVAPGNQPQHF. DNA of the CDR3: TGTGCCAGCAGCGTAGCTCCGGGAAATCAGCCCCAGCATTTT.

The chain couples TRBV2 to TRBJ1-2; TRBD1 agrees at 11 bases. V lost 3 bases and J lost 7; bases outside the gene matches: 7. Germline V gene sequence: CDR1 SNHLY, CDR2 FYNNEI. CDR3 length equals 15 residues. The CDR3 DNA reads TGTGCCAGCAGTGACCGGGACAGGGGGGTGAGTGGCTACACCTTC. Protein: CASSDRDRGVSGYTF.

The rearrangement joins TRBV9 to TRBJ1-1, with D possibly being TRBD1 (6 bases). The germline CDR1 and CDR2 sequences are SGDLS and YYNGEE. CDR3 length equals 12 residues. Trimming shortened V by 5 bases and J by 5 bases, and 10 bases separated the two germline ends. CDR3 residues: CASSADSTEAFF. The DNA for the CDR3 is TGTGCCAGCAGTGCGGACAGTACTGAAGCTTTCTTT.

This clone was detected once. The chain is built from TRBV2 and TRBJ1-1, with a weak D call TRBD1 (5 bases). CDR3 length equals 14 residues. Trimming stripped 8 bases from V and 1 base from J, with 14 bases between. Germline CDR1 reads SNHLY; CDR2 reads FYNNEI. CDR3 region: CASGRDGPNTEAFF. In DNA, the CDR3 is TGTGCCAGCGGCCGGGACGGACCGAACACTGAAGCTTTCTTT. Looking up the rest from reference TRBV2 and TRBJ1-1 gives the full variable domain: EPEVTQTPSHQVTQMGQEVILRCVPISNHLYFYWYRQILGQKVEFLVSFYNNEISEKSEIFDDQFSVERPDGSNFTLKIRSTKLEDSAMYFCASGRDGPNTEAFFGQGTRLTVV.

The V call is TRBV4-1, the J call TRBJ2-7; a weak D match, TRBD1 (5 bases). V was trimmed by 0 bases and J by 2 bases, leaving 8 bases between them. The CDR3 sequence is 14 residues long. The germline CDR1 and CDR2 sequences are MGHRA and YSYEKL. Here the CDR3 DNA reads TGCGCCAGCAGCCAAGATCCAGGGACCTACGAGCAGTACTTC. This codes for CASSQDPGTYEQYF.

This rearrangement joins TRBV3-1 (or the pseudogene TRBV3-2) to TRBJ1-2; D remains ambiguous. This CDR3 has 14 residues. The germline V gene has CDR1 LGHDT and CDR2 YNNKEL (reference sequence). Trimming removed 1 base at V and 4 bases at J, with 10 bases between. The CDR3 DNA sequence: TGTGCCAGCAGCCAAGGCAGGAACGGCTATGGCTACACCTTC. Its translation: CASSQGRNGYGYTF.